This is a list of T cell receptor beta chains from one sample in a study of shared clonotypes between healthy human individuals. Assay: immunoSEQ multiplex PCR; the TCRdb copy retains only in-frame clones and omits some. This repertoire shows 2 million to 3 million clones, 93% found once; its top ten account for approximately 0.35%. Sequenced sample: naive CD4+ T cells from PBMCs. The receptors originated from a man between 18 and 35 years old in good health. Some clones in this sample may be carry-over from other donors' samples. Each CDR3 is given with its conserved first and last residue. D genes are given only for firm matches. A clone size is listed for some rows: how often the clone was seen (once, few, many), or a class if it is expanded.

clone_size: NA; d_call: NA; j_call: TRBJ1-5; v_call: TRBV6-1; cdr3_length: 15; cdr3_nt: TGTGCCAGCAGTGAGGACGGGCGGGGGCCCCCGCCCCAGCATTTT; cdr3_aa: CASSEDGRGPPPQHF
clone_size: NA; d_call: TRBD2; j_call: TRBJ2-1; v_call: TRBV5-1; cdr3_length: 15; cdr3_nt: TGCGCCAGCAGCTTGTCAGCGGGAGGGCCTTATGAGCAGTTCTTC; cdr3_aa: CASSLSAGGPYEQFF
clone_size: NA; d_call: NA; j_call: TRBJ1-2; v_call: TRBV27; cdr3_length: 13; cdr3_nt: TGTGCCAGCAGTTTACGTGGGAGCTATGGCTACACCTTC; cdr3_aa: CASSLRGSYGYTF
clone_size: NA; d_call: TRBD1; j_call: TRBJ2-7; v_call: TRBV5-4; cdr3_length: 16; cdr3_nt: TGTGCCAGCAGCTTGGCTTCTGACAGGGGGGGTTACGAGCAGTACTTC; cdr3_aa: CASSLASDRGGYEQYF
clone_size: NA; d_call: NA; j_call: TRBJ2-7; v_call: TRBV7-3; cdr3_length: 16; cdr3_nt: TGTGCCAGCAGCTTATGCCGGGAAACCTTCTCCTACGAGCAGTACTTC; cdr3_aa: CASSLCRETFSYEQYF
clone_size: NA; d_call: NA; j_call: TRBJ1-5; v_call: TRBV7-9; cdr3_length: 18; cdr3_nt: TGTGCCAGCAGCTTATGGACGGGCAGGCAACGTGGCAATCAGCCCCAGCATTTT; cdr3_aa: CASSLWTGRQRGNQPQHF
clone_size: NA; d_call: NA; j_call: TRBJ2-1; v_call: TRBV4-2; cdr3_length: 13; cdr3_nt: TGTGCCAGCAGCCAAGATCGCTTCCCGGAGCAGTTCTTC; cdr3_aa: CASSQDRFPEQFF
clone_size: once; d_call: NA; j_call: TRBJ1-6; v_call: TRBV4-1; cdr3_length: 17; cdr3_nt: TGCGCCAGCAGCCAAGATCCCCAGGGCCGTTATAATTCACCCCTCCACTTT; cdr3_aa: CASSQDPQGRYNSPLHF
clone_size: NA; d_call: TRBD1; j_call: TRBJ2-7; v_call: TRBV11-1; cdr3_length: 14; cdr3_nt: TGTGCCAGCAGCGGAGAGACAGGGCCTTACGAGCAGTACTTC; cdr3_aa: CASSGETGPYEQYF
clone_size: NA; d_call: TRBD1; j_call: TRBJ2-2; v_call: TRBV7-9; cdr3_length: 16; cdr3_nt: TGTGCCAGCAGCTTAGCGCAGGGGGAGACCACCGGGGAGCTGTTTTTT; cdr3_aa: CASSLAQGETTGELFF
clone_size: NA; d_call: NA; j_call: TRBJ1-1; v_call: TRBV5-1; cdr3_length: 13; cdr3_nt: TGCGCCAGCAGCTTTACAGGGTACACTGAAGCTTTCTTT; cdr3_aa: CASSFTGYTEAFF
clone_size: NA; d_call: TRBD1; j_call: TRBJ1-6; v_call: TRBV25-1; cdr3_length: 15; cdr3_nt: TGTGCCAGCAGTGGGGCGGGACAGGGTACTTCACCCCTCCACTTT; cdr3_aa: CASSGAGQGTSPLHF
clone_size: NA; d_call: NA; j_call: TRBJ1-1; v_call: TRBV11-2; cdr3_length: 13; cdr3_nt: TGTGCCAGCAGCCCAGGGACGGGCACTGAAGCTTTCTTT; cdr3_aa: CASSPGTGTEAFF
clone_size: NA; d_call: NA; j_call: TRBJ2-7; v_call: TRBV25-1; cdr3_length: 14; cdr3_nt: TGTGCCAGCAGTGAATTAAGGGGAAAGGGCGAGCAGTACTTC; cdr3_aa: CASSELRGKGEQYF
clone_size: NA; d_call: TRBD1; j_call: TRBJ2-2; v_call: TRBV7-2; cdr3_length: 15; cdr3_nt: TGTGCCAGCAGCTTATATGGACAGGGGTCCGGGGAGCTGTTTTTT; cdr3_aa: CASSLYGQGSGELFF
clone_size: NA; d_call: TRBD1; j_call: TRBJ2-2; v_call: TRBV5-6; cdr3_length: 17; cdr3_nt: TGTGCCAGCAGCCCCCCCAGGGGGACAGCGAACACCGGGGAGCTGTTTTTT; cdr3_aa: CASSPPRGTANTGELFF
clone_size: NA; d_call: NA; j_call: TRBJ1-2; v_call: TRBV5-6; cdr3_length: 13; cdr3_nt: TGTGCCAGCAGCATGGGACTTAACTATGGCTACACCTTC; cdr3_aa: CASSMGLNYGYTF
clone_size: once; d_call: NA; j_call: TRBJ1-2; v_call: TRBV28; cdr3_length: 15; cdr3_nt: TGTGCCACCTTTGCGGTAGCTCCGGCAAGCTATGGCTACACCTTC; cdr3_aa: CATFAVAPASYGYTF
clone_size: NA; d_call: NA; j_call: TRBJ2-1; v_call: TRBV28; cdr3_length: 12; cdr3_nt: TGTGCCAGCAGTTCCCCCGGGGATGAGCAGTTCTTC; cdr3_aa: CASSSPGDEQFF
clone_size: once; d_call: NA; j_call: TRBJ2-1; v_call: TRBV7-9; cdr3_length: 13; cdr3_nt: TGTGCCAGCAGTCCCTCATACTACAATGAGCAGTTCTTC; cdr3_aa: CASSPSYYNEQFF
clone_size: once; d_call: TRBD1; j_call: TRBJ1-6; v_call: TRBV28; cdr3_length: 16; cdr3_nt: TGTGCCAGCAGACGAGACAGGGGGCAAGGTGGTTCACCCCTCCACTTT; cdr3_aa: CASRRDRGQGGSPLHF
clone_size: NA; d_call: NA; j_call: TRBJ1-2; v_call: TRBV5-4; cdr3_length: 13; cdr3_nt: TGTGCCAGCAGCTTGGTAACCCACTATGGCTACACCTTC; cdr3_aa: CASSLVTHYGYTF
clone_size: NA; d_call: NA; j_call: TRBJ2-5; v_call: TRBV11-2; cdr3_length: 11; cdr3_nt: TGTGCCAGCAGCTGGCAAGAGACCCAGTACTTC; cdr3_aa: CASSWQETQYF
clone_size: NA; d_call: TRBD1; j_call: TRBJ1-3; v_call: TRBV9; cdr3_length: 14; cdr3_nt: TGTGCCAGCAGCGCCACAGGGGGTGGAAACACCATATATTTT; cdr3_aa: CASSATGGGNTIYF
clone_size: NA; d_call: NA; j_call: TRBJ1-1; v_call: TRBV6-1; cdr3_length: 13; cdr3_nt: TGTGCCAGCAGTGGATGGGACGCCGATGAAGCTTTCTTT; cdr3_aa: CASSGWDADEAFF
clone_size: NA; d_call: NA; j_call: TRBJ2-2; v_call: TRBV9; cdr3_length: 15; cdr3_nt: TGTGCCAGCAGTGACCCGGCCGCGAACACCGGGGAGCTGTTTTTT; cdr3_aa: CASSDPAANTGELFF
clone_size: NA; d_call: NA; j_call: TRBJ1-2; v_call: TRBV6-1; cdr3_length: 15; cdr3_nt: TGTGCCAGCAGTGAACCCTCTGGACCTAACTATGGCTACACCTTC; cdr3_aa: CASSEPSGPNYGYTF
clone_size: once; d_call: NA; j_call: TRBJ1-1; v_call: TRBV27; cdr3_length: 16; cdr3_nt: TGTGCCAGTTCAACATGGCCGGGGGCTGGGAACACTGAAGCTTTCTTT; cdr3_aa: CASSTWPGAGNTEAFF
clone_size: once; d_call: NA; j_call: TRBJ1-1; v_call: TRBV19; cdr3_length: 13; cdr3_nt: TGTGCCAGTGACTTTGGGGATGGGACTGAAGCTTTCTTT; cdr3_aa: CASDFGDGTEAFF
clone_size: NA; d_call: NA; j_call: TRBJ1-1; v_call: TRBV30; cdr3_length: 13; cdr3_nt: TGTGCCTGGGGGAGACAGCGGAACACTGAAGCTTTCTTT; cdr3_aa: CAWGRQRNTEAFF
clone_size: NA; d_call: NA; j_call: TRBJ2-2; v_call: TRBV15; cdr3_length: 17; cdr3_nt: TGTGCCACCAGCAGAGATTTTGCCCAGACAAACACCGGGGAGCTGTTTTTT; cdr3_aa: CATSRDFAQTNTGELFF
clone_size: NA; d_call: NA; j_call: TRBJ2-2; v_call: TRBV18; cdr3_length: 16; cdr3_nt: TGTGCCAGCTCACCACCGAACGCCCCCAACACCGGGGAGCTGTTTTTT; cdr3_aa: CASSPPNAPNTGELFF
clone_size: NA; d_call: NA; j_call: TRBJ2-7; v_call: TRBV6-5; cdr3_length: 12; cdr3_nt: TGTGCCAGCAGTGAACTCGGGACGGAGCAGTACTTC; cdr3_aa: CASSELGTEQYF
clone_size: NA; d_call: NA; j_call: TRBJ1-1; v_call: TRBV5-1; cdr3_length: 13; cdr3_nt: TGCGCCAGCAGCTTGAAAGGGAACACTGAAGCTTTCTTT; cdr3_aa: CASSLKGNTEAFF
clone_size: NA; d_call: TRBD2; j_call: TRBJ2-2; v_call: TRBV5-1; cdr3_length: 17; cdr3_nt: TGCGCCAGCAGCTCGGGACTAGCGGGATTAGACACCGGGGAGCTGTTTTTT; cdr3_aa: CASSSGLAGLDTGELFF
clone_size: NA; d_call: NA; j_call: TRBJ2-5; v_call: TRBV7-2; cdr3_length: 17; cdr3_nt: TGTGCCAGCAGCTTAGGGAGGCGGGTCCTATTCCAAGAGACCCAGTACTTC; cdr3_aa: CASSLGRRVLFQETQYF
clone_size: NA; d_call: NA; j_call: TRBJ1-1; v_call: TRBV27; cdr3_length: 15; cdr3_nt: TGTGCCAGCACTCGTATCTCTGGTCGTTCCACTGAAGCTTTCTTT; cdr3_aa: CASTRISGRSTEAFF
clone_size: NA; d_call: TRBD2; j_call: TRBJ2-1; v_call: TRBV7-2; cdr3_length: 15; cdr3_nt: TGTGCCAGCAGCTTGGTGACTAGCGGGAACAATGAGCAGTTCTTC; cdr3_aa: CASSLVTSGNNEQFF
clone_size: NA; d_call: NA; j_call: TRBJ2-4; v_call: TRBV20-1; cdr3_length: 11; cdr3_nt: TGCAGTGCACTAGCAAAAAACATTCAGTACTTC; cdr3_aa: CSALAKNIQYF
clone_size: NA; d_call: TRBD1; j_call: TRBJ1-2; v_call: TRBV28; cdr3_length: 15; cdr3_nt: TGTGCCAGCAGGAGAGGGGGACAGGGGGATGAGGGCTACACCTTC; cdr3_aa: CASRRGGQGDEGYTF
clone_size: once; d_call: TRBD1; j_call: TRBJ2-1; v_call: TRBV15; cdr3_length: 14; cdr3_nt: TGTGCCACCAGCAGAGGGGACAGTTACAATGAGCAGTTCTTC; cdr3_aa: CATSRGDSYNEQFF
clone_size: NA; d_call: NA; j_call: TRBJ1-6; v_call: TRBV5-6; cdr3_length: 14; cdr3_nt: TGTGCCAGCAGTTTCAGGGAGTTCCGCTCACCCCTCCACTTT; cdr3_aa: CASSFREFRSPLHF
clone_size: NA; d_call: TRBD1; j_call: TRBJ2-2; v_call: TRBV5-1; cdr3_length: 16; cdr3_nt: TGCGCCAGCAGCTCCACGGGACAGGGCGGAACCGGGGAGCTGTTTTTT; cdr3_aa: CASSSTGQGGTGELFF
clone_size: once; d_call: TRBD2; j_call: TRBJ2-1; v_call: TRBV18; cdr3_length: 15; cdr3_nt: TGTGCCAGCTCTCTACTTGCGGGAGATCCGAATGAGCAGTTCTTC; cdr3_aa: CASSLLAGDPNEQFF
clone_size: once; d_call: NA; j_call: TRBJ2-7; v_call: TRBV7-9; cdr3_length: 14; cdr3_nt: TGTGCCAGCAGCTTGGGCTCGATCTCCTACGAGCAGTACTTC; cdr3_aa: CASSLGSISYEQYF
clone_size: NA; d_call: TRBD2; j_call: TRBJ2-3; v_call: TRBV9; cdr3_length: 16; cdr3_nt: TGTGCCAGCAGCAAGGGACTAGCGGCTAGCACAGATACGCAGTATTTT; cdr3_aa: CASSKGLAASTDTQYF
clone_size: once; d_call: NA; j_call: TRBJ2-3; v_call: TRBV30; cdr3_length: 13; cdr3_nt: TGTGCCTGGAGAGTAGGTAACACAGATACGCAGTATTTT; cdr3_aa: CAWRVGNTDTQYF
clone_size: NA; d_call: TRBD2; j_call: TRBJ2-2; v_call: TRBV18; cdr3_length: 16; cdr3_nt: TGTGCCAGCTCACTGGCACTAGCGGTTAACACCGGGGAGCTGTTTTTT; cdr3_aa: CASSLALAVNTGELFF
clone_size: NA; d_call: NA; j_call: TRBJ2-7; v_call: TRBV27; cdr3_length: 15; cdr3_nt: TGTGCCAGCCGAAGGACGGGGGGCGCAGGCTACGAGCAGTACTTC; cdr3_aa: CASRRTGGAGYEQYF
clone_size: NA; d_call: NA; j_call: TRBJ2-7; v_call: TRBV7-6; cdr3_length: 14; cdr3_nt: TGTGCCAGCAGCTTAGGGGCGGGAAACTACGAGCAGTACTTC; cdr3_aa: CASSLGAGNYEQYF
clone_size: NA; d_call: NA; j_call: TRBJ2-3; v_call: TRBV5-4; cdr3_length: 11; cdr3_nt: TGTGCCAGCAGTCTTGCAGATACGCAGTATTTT; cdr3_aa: CASSLADTQYF
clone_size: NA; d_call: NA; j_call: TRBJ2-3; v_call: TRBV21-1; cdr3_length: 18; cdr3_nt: TGTGCCACCCGCTTCCTAGCGGCCCGTTCCTGTAGCACAGATACGCAGTATTTT; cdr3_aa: CATRFLAARSCSTDTQYF
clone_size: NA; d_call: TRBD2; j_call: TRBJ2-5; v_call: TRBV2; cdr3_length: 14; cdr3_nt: TGTGCCAGCCAGTGGCGGGAGGAGGGAGAGACCCAGTACTTC; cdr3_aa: CASQWREEGETQYF